These T cell receptor beta chains were read from a single sample in a study of PD-L1 blockade in urothelial cancer. Profiling relied on immunoSEQ multiplex PCR, and the TCRdb table lists in-frame clones only, not all of them. The table shows roughly 130,000 clones, with 70% to 85% occurring only once. Sample: PBMCs, taken around atezolizumab (anti-PD-L1) treatment. The receptors come from a man in his forties or fifties with urothelial cancer. CDR3s include the opening cysteine and the closing phenylalanine or tryptophan. D genes are given only for firm matches. Some rows have no size entry. The others give once, few or many, or a class for an expanded clone.

abundance,j_gene,d_gene,v_gene,CDR3nt,CDR3aa
NA,TRBJ1-1,NA,TRBV14,TGTGCCAGCAGCCAAGTAGGGGCCTGGGAAGAAGCTTTCTTT,CASSQVGAWEEAFF
NA,TRBJ2-7,NA,TRBV7-2,TGTGCCAGCAGCCGGGGGGCCCCCTCCTACGAGCAGTACTTC,CASSRGAPSYEQYF
once,TRBJ2-7,NA,TRBV10-3,TGTGCCATCAGTGAGTACAGGGAGACGTACGAGCAGTACTTC,CAISEYRETYEQYF
NA,TRBJ2-1,NA,TRBV7-3,TGTGCCAGCAGCTTAGACAGGGGGAGAGCGGGAGGGCTCTACAATGAGCAGTTCTTC,CASSLDRGRAGGLYNEQFF
many,TRBJ1-6,NA,TRBV16,TGTGCCAGCAGCAGGCAGGGGTATGATTCACCCCTCCACTTT,CASSRQGYDSPLHF
NA,TRBJ2-1,TRBD1,TRBV7-2,TGTGCCAGCAGCTTCTCGACAGGGGTTTACAATGAGCAGTTCTTC,CASSFSTGVYNEQFF
NA,TRBJ1-1,TRBD1,TRBV28,TGTGCCAGCAGTCCGGGACAGGGGGCCACTGAAGCTTTCTTT,CASSPGQGATEAFF
many,TRBJ1-5,TRBD1,TRBV28,TGTTCCTCCGGGACAGAGAATCAGCCCCAGCATTTT,CSSGTENQPQHF
NA,TRBJ1-1,NA,TRBV4-1,TGCGCCAGCAGCCAAGCCGCAGTTATGACTGAAGCTTTCTTT,CASSQAAVMTEAFF
NA,TRBJ2-5,TRBD2,TRBV4-2,TGTGCCAGCAGCCTGGGACTAGCGATGGAAGAGACCCAGTACTTC,CASSLGLAMEETQYF
NA,TRBJ2-7,TRBD2,TRBV4-2,TGTGCCAGCAGCCGCCAAACTCGGGGACTAGCGGGAAGAACCTACGAGCAGTACTTC,CASSRQTRGLAGRTYEQYF
NA,TRBJ2-5,TRBD1,TRBV7-8,TGTGCCAGCGGCCCCACAGGGGGCGCCGGGGAGACCCAGTACTTC,CASGPTGGAGETQYF
NA,TRBJ2-3,NA,TRBV4-1,TGCGCCAGCAGCCTTGAAGGGACACCGGGTCATGCAGATACGCAGTATTTT,CASSLEGTPGHADTQYF
NA,TRBJ1-4,NA,TRBV29-1,TGCAGCGCCACCGGGACCCCCGGGAGGCTTCGTGAAAAACTGTTTTTT,CSATGTPGRLREKLFF
once,TRBJ1-4,NA,TRBV6-6,TGTGCCAGCAGGATGATGAAGCGGGAAAAACTGTTTTTT,CASRMMKREKLFF